What follows are 29 T cell receptor beta chains derived from one specimen sequenced in a study of T cells in Graves' hyperthyroidism and ophthalmopathy. Using RNA transcripts as the source, TCR beta CDR3 regions were amplified. Carried out on the TCR CDR3, a first-round RT-PCR used the HTBI primer set. TCRdb used MiXCR to reprocess the multiplex PCR reads, holding one entry per CDR3 protein. The sample has 30,000 to 35,000 distinct CDR3 sequences; about 52% are singletons. The sample taken for sequencing was blood. The receptors derive from a woman between 40 and 55 years old with Graves' ophthalmopathy.

Notes on this clonotype: This clone may be a read error of a much larger clone one base away. Because it lacks the conserved phenylalanine or tryptophan at the end, this CDR3 is likely a read error. The chain employs TRBV4-3 and TRBJ1-1; 9 bases are shared with TRBD1. This CDR3 is 19 amino acids long. Looked up from germline, CDR1 is LGHNA and CDR2 is YSLEER. Trimming took 2 bases from V and 1 from J; bases not matched to a gene: 14. CDR3 loop: CASSQPLNYRGRPNTEAFV. The CDR3 nucleotides read TGCGCCAGCAGCCAACCCTTAAACTACAGGGGGCGCCCGAACACTGAAGCTTTCGTT.

This clonotype was picked up a small number of times. The chain is built from TRBV6-5 and TRBJ2-7, with D hard to call. CDR1 and CDR2 (germline): MNHEY, SVGAGI. CDR3 length: 15 amino acids. With 2 bases removed from V and 2 bases from J, the gap between germline ends came to 13 bases. The chain's CDR3 is CASSYDGRSAYEQYF. The DNA of the CDR3 is TGTGCCAGCAGTTACGACGGACGGAGCGCCTACGAGCAGTACTTC.

The chain uses TRBV19 and TRBJ2-2; 10 bases are a match to TRBD1. After removal of 5 bases from V and 7 bases from J, the junction contained 1 base not matched to a gene. Germline V CDR1 and CDR2: LNHDA, SQIVND (reference sequence). This CDR3 has 13 amino acids. As DNA, the CDR3 is TGTGCCAGTAGTGGACAGGGGGGCGGGGAGCTGTTTTTT. Amino acid sequence: CASSGQGGGELFF.

V is TRBV20-1 and J is TRBJ2-1, with 8 bases identical to TRBD2. V dropped 3 bases and J dropped 5; count of bases not matched to a gene: 9. The germline gives CDR1 DFQATT, CDR2 SNEGSKA (reference sequence). The CDR3 runs to 15 residues. The CDR3 loop reads CSARGYRTSNNEQFF. The CDR3 coding sequence is TGCAGTGCTAGGGGATACAGGACTAGCAACAATGAGCAGTTCTTC.

This clonotype was counted ten times or more. The chain uses TRBV3-1 and TRBJ2-6, with D unclear. Germline CDR1 LGHDT, CDR2 YNNKEL (reference sequence). There are 14 residues in the CDR3. Trimming shortened V by 4 bases and J by 0 bases, and 4 bases separated the two germline ends. The CDR3 DNA follows: TGTGCCAGCAGCCTTAGCTCTGGGGCCAACGTCCTGACTTTC. Residues: CASSLSSGANVLTF. The whole variable domain, filled in from reference TRBV3-1 and TRBJ2-6, reads DTAVSQTPKYLVTQMGNDKSIKCEQNLGHDTMYWYKQDSKKFLKIMFSYNNKELIINETVPNRFSPKSPDKAHLNLHINSLELGDSAVYFCASSLSSGANVLTFGAGSRLTVL.

As to this clonotype: One base away lies a much larger clone, so this may be a sequencing read error. The chain recombines TRBV3-1 with TRBJ2-1; 12 positions agree with TRBD2. In germline, CDR1 is LGHDT, CDR2 YNNKEL (reference sequence). V lost 4 bases and J lost 4; bases outside the gene matches: 2. This CDR3 has 15 amino acids. CDR3 region: CASSRTSGGYNEQFF. In DNA form, the CDR3 reads TGTGCCAGCAGCCGAACTAGCGGGGGGTACAATGAGCAGTTCTTC.

About this clonotype: Relative to the germline gene, one junction end is altered; a read error may explain this. This rearrangement joins TRBV9 to TRBJ2-1; 12 nucleotides match TRBD1. From germline, CDR1 is SGDLS and CDR2 YYNGEE. The CDR3 has 19 residues. The DNA of the CDR3 is TGTGCCAGCAGCTCAACCGGGACAGGGGGCCCCTGTTCCTACAATGAGCAGTCCTTC. It codes for CASSSTGTGGPCSYNEQSF.

V usage is TRBV29-1 and J usage is TRBJ1-1, with 9 bases that match TRBD1. The CDR3 runs to 14 residues. V dropped 2 bases and J dropped 4; count of bases not matched to a gene: 5. CDR1 is SQVTM and CDR2 is ANQGSEA in the germline V gene. CDR3 DNA sequence: TGCAGCGTTGAATACCGGACAGGGGTCACTGAAGCTTTCTTT. Amino acid sequence: CSVEYRTGVTEAFF.

This clonotype was counted ten times or more. The V gene is TRBV7-3, the J gene TRBJ1-1, with D maybe TRBD1 (5 bases). This CDR3 is 13 amino acids long. Trimming stripped 6 bases from V and 6 bases from J, with 14 bases between. Looked up from germline, CDR1 is SGHTA and CDR2 is FQGTGA. The CDR3 bases are TGTGCCAGCAGTCCCCAGGGTTTAGCTGAAGCTTTCTTT. It yields the protein CASSPQGLAEAFF.

This clonotype was seen at least ten times. J is TRBJ1-1 and V is TRBV10-3, with unresolved D. The CDR3 consists of 15 residues. From germline, CDR1 is ENHRY and CDR2 SYGVKD. Trimming removed 3 bases at V and 8 bases at J, with 19 bases between. The CDR3 is CAISERKGIELEAFF. The DNA for the CDR3 is TGTGCCATCAGTGAACGGAAAGGGATCGAGTTGGAAGCTTTCTTT.

This clonotype occurred many times. This chain connects TRBV12-3 or TRBV12-4 to TRBJ1-2; weak D call: TRBD1 (5 bases). V lost 5 bases to trimming and J lost 3 bases, with 16 bases between them. CDR3 length equals 15 residues. The CDR3 nucleotides are TGTGCCAGCAGTCCGGGGGTCCGTGGGGACTATGGCTACACCTTC. This gives the protein CASSPGVRGDYGYTF.

This clonotype was counted many times. The chain combines TRBV4-1 with TRBJ1-6; a weak D match, TRBD1 (5 bases). The V gene's germline CDR1 is MGHRA and CDR2 YSYEKL. Trimming cost V 0 bases and J 13 bases, with 19 bases left between them. The CDR3 has 16 amino acids. The CDR3 region is CASSQEFSQGRSPLHF. Here the CDR3 DNA reads TGCGCCAGCAGCCAAGAGTTTAGTCAGGGTCGGTCGCCCCTCCACTTT.

The chain couples TRBV7-9 to TRBJ2-5; no reliable D call. The germline V gene encodes CDR1 SEHNR and CDR2 FQNEAQ (reference sequence). This CDR3 is 14 amino acids long. V shed 3 bases and J shed 2 bases, with 10 bases lying between them. The CDR3 is CASSLSGGQETQYF. The CDR3 DNA reads as TGTGCCAGCAGCTTGAGTGGCGGACAAGAGACCCAGTACTTC.

This clonotype was observed a handful of times. The chain combines TRBV27 with TRBJ2-2; a possible D gene is TRBD1 (5 bases). Trimming took 5 bases from V and 0 from J, leaving 7 bases between them. The germline CDR1 and CDR2 sequences are MNHEY and SMNVEV (reference sequence). The CDR3 has 14 amino acids. CDR3: CASSPGTNTGELFF. In DNA, the CDR3 is TGTGCCAGCAGTCCAGGGACGAACACCGGGGAGCTGTTTTTT.

This clonotype was recorded many times. The chain employs TRBV28 and TRBJ1-1; D is unresolved. Germline lookup yields CDR1 MDHEN and CDR2 SYDVKM. The CDR3 totals 12 residues. Trimming took off 10 bases at V and 0 bases at J, with 9 bases between the two ends. The CDR3 region has the DNA TGTGCCACGAACCTTTTGAACACTGAAGCTTTCTTT. Encoded protein: CATNLLNTEAFF.

Ten or more counts support this clonotype. One junction end does not reproduce the germline sequence, and a read error may be involved. This chain connects TRBV5-5 to TRBJ2-2, with D unresolved. Germline V CDR1 and CDR2: SGHKS, YYEKEE (reference sequence). CDR3 length equals 15 residues. CDR3 sequence (DNA): TGTGCCAGCGGCTTGGAGCTGGGTATGGCCGGGGAGCTGTTTTTT. This sequence encodes CASGLELGMAGELFF.

V gene TRBV12-3 or TRBV12-4 combines with J gene TRBJ1-4; no clear D gene. The length of the CDR3 is 14 residues. Trimming left V 1 base short and J 8 bases short, with 11 bases between. The CDR3 loop reads CASSLGPGEEKLFF. In DNA form, the CDR3 reads TGTGCCAGCAGTTTAGGTCCAGGAGAAGAAAAACTGTTTTTT.

This clonotype has at least ten counts. The rearrangement uses TRBV28 and TRBJ1-2, with 9 bases lining up with TRBD1. Trimming removed 6 bases from V and 0 bases from J; junction bases left unmatched: 8. Germline V gives CDR1 MDHEN, CDR2 SYDVKM. CDR3 size: 16 residues. The CDR3 DNA reads TGTGCCAGCAGGTCAACAGGGGGCGAAGCTAACTATGGCTACACCTTC. Protein: CASRSTGGEANYGYTF.

This rearrangement joins TRBV7-3 to TRBJ1-3; possibly TRBD1 for D (6 bases). This CDR3 spans 12 amino acids. Germline CDR1 and CDR2: SGHTA and FQGTGA. V lost 5 bases, J lost 9 bases, and 11 bases lay in between. The CDR3 loop reads CASSLGTSTIYF. CDR3 nucleotides: TGTGCCAGCAGCCTTGGGACAAGCACCATATATTTT.

As for this clonotype: The final CDR3 position lacks the conserved phenylalanine or tryptophan, pointing to a likely read error. V and J are TRBV9 and TRBJ2-2; D is ambiguous. Germline V lookup: CDR1 SGDLS, CDR2 YYNGEE. The CDR3 consists of 12 residues. V was clipped by 0 bases and J by 9 bases, with 6 bases between them. The CDR3 nucleotides read TGTGCCAGCAGCGTAGATTCCCGGGAGCTGTTTTCT. Its protein product is CASSVDSRELFS.

In the case of this clonotype: One end of the junction is discordant with germline, which a read error may explain. The rearrangement uses TRBV9 and TRBJ1-5, with D perhaps matching TRBD1 (5 bases). Germline V gene sequence: CDR1 SGDLS, CDR2 YYNGEE. CDR3 length: 14 amino acids. The CDR3 sequence: CASSVGEQFQPQHF. As DNA, the CDR3 is TGCGCCAGCAGCGTAGGGGAACAGTTTCAGCCCCAGCATTTT. The whole variable domain, filled in from reference TRBV9 and TRBJ1-5, reads DSGVTQTPKHLITATGQRVTLRCSPRSGDLSVYWYQQSLDQGLQFLIQYYNGEERAKGNILERFSAQQFPDLHSELNLSSLELGDSALYFCASSVGEQFQPQHFGDGTRLSIL.

Ten or more counts support this clonotype. This chain connects TRBV6-2 or TRBV6-3 to TRBJ2-7, with 8 nucleotides matching TRBD1. The CDR3 is 13 amino acids. V lost 6 bases, J lost 1 base, and 2 bases stayed unmatched. In germline, CDR1 is MNHEY, CDR2 SVGEGT. DNA of the CDR3: TGTGCCAGCAGAAGACAGGGGTCCTACGAGCAGTACTTC. It is translated as CASRRQGSYEQYF.

This clonotype occurred once. A junction boundary mismatches the germline segment, possibly from a read error. The chain has TRBV5-1 and TRBJ1-1; D possibly corresponds to TRBD1 (5 bases). This CDR3 has 14 amino acids. CDR1 and CDR2 from the germline V gene are SGHRS and YFSETQ. The CDR3 DNA reads TGCGCCAGCAGCTTGGGGGCAGGGAACACGGAAGCTTTCTTT. It translates to CASSLGAGNTEAFF. Drawing the rest from reference TRBV5-1 and TRBJ1-1, the complete variable domain is KAGVTQTPRYLIKTRGQQVTLSCSPISGHRSVSWYQQTPGQGLQFLFEYFSETQRNKGNFPGRFSGRQFSNSRSEMNVSTLELGDSALYLCASSLGAGNTEAFFGQGTRLTVV.

There are many counts of this clonotype. A read error may be the cause here, since a much bigger clone is one base away. The chain employs TRBV11-2 and TRBJ2-7; 12 nucleotides match TRBD2. The ends lost 4 bases at V and 2 bases at J; junction bases unmatched: 9. The germline V gene encodes CDR1 SGHAT and CDR2 FQNNGV. The CDR3 extends over 17 amino acids. This chain's CDR3 is CASSSGLAGYYAYEQYF. The CDR3 nucleotides are TGTGCCAGCAGCTCCGGACTAGCGGGGTATTACGCCTACGAGCAGTACTTC.

This clonotype appeared many times. The chain is built from TRBV7-9 and TRBJ2-7; 7 positions agree with TRBD2. The germline CDR1 and CDR2 sequences are SEHNR and FQNEAQ (reference sequence). CDR3 length equals 16 residues. V lost 4 bases, J lost 1 base, and 10 bases stayed unmatched. CDR3 in amino acids: CASSSQGGSFSYEQYF. The CDR3 DNA is TGTGCCAGCAGCTCCCAGGGCGGGAGTTTTTCCTACGAGCAGTACTTC.

The J gene is TRBJ1-1, the V gene TRBV30; weak D call: TRBD1 (6 bases). Trimming took off 1 base at V and 5 bases at J, with 8 bases between the two ends. Germline assignment: CDR1 GTSNPN and CDR2 SVGIG (reference sequence). The CDR3 loop spans 12 amino acids. The CDR3 reads CAWSDRVTEAFF. Here the CDR3 DNA reads TGTGCCTGGAGTGACAGGGTTACTGAAGCTTTCTTT.

V is TRBV6-1 and J is TRBJ2-7; 7 bases line up with TRBD1. Germline CDR1 is MNHNS and CDR2 is SASEGT. The CDR3 has 14 residues. The V and J ends lost 8 bases and 3 bases, in that order; junction bases with no gene match: 10. CDR3 residues: CASPVRTGGYEQYF. CDR3 nucleotides: TGTGCCAGCCCCGTTAGGACAGGCGGCTACGAGCAGTACTTC.

This clonotype was found a few times. The V and J genes are TRBV7-9 and TRBJ1-6, with D perhaps TRBD1 (6 bases). Germline-derived CDR1 and CDR2 are SEHNR and FQNEAQ (reference sequence). V lost 5 bases and J 10 bases, leaving 18 bases between the germline ends. The CDR3 covers 15 residues. The CDR3 loop is CASSVGGRLYSPLHF. The CDR3 bases are TGTGCCAGCAGCGTTGGGGGGCGCCTATACTCACCCCTCCACTTT. Based on the CDR3 plus reference TRBV7-9 and TRBJ1-6, the full variable domain is DTGVSQNPRHKITKRGQNVTFRCDPISEHNRLYWYRQTLGQGPEFLTYFQNEAQLEKSRLLSDRFSAERPKGSFSTLEIQRTEQGDSAMYLCASSVGGRLYSPLHFGNGTRLTVT.

By its share, this clonotype is medium-sized. The rearrangement links TRBV29-1 to TRBJ2-1; no reliable D call. Germline V gives CDR1 SQVTM, CDR2 ANQGSEA. The CDR3 is made up of 12 amino acids. With 3 bases removed from V and 8 bases from J, the gap between germline ends came to 11 bases. The CDR3 region has the DNA TGCAGCGTTGACGATGGGGTAGATGAGCAGTTCTTC. Protein: CSVDDGVDEQFF.